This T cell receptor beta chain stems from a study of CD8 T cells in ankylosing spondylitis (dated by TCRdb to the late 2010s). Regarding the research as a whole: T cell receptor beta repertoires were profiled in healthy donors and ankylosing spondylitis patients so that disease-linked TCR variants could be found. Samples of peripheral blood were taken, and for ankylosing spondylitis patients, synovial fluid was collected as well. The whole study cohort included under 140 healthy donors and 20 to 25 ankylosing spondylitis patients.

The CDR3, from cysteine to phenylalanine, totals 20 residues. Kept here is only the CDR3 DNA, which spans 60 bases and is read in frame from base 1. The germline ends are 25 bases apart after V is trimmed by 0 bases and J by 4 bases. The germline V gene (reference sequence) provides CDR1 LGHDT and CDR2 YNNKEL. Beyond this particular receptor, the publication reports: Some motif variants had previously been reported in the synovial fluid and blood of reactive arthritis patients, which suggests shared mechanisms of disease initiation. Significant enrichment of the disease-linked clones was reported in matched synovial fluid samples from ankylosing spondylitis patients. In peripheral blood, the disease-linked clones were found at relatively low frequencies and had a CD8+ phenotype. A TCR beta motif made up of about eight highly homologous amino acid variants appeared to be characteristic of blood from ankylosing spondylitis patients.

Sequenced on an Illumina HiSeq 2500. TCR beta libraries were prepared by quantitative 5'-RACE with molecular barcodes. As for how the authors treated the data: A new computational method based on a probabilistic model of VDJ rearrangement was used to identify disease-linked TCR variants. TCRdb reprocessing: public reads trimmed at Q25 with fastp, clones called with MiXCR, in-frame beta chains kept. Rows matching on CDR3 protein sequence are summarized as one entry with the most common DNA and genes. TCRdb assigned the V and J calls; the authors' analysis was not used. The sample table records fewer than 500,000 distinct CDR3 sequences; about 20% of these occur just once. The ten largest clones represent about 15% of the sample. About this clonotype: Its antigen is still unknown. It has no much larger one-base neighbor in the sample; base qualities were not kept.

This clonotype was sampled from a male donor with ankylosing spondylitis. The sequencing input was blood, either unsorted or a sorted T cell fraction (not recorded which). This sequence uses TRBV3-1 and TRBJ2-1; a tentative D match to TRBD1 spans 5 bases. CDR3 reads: CASSQDKSVLGRRSYNEQFF. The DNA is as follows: TGTGCCAGCAGCCAAGACAAGAGCGTATTGGGGCGGAGATCTTACAATGAGCAGTTCTTC.